This T cell receptor beta chain was observed in a study of early T cells in non-severe SARS-CoV-2 infection. Looking at the study overall: With bulk RNA from unsorted whole blood as input, sequencing yielded unpaired chains. Whole-study findings and limits: Anti-spike CD8 responses were favored in VDJdb matching, and private and CD4 specificities were missed.

Trimming removed 4 bases from V and 2 bases from J, with 13 bases in between. Germline V CDR1 and CDR2: SNHLY, FYNNEI. This CDR3 has 15 residues. Each single cDNA molecule received a unique molecular identifier. One entry per CDR3 protein, called by TCRdb with MiXCR from the 5' RACE reads. The data show tens of thousands of distinct CDR3 sequences, with more than 14% seen just once and 3.9% held by the top ten. This clonotype occurred a few times. Its antigen is as yet unknown. The source of this sequence is an adult who was a healthcare worker with PCR-confirmed SARS-CoV-2 infection or an uninfected control (not recorded which). Here the sequenced sample was whole blood, taken at baseline. The rearrangement joins TRBV2 to TRBJ2-3; D not certain. Here the CDR3 DNA reads TGTGCCAGCAGTGGGGGTGCGGCTTCCACAGATACGCAGTATTTT. It specifies CASSGGAASTDTQYF.